The clone carrying this T cell receptor (beta chain) showed up just a few times. The data belong to a study of T cells after yellow fever vaccination. The CDR3 spans 14 residues. The germline V gene has CDR1 MNHEY and CDR2 SVGAGI. J lost 6 bases, V lost 4 bases, and 6 bases had no gene match. The TCR cDNA carried a universal primer site and UMIs from 5'RACE template switching. TCRdb processed the 5' RACE reads anew with MiXCR; each CDR3 protein has one entry. The table has a few hundred thousand distinct CDR3 sequences, roughly 4.3% seen once. The sequence was collected from a man younger than 35 who received the YFV17D yellow fever vaccine. The chain recombines TRBV6-5 with TRBJ1-1, with 9 positions matching TRBD1. Sequencing was performed on PBMCs, taken 5 days after the yellow fever booster vaccination. CDR3 nucleotide sequence: TGTGCCAGCAGTTTACAGGGGGCGCTTGCTGAAGCTTTCTTT. Its protein product is CASSLQGALAEAFF.